This TCR beta chain was captured in a study of T cell changes during pregnancy in multiple sclerosis. Only in-frame clones appear in the TCRdb table, and some are missing; sequencing was by immunoSEQ multiplex PCR. The sample consists of over 20,000 clones, about 88% of them appearing once. Germline-derived CDR1 and CDR2 are ENHRY and SYGVKD. Trimming cost V 10 bases and J 0 bases; bases outside gene matches: 6. This CDR3 contains 14 residues. This receptor was obtained from a female donor with multiple sclerosis, enrolled in a pregnancy study. The chain recombines TRBV10-3 with TRBJ2-1, with TRBD1 matching over 7 bases. This specimen was CD8+ T cells from peripheral blood mononuclear cells, taken after pregnancy. Written as DNA, the CDR3 is TGTGCCACCATTGAGGGGGCCTCCTACAATGAGCAGTTCTTC. Translated, it gives CATIEGASYNEQFF.